This T cell receptor (beta chain) is from a study of neoadjuvant anti-PD-1 for oral cavity cancer. There are 20 residues in the CDR3. The V gene end was trimmed by 0 bases and the J gene end by 6 bases; junction bases not matched to a gene: 19. Germline values: CDR1 SGHAT, CDR2 FQNNGV. Time point given: after neoadjuvant nivolumab, at surgical resection. Assay: immunoSEQ multiplex PCR; the TCRdb copy retains only in-frame clones and omits some. The repertoire includes some 31,000 clones, just under 80% of them detected once, and 3.4% sits in the top ten. V gene TRBV11-2 combines with J gene TRBJ2-7, with TRBD2 identical over 11 bases. Sequenced material: PBMCs, taken after nivolumab (anti-PD-1) treatment. This TCR was sampled from a person between 35 and 79 years old with oral cavity squamous cell carcinoma. CDR3 sequence: CASSLDFAPLAGEAMGEQYF. The CDR3 DNA follows: TGTGCCAGCAGCTTAGATTTTGCCCCACTAGCGGGGGAAGCAATGGGCGAGCAGTACTTC.